Reported below is one TCR beta chain. The entry originates in a study of untreated major depressive disorder. The V end lost 0 bases, the J end lost 1 base, and 7 bases lay between the germline ends. CDR1 and CDR2 from the germline V gene are SGDLS and YYNGEE. The CDR3 runs 14 residues. Every participant had European ancestry. Data came from immunoSEQ multiplex PCR; TCRdb stores just in-frame clones and leaves some out. Of almost 20,000 clones listed, more than 75% are singletons. Specimen: CD4+ T cells from PBMCs. The receptor was derived from a young woman in good health. The rearrangement uses TRBV9 and TRBJ1-1, with D unclear. CDR3 protein: CASSVGPTNTEAFF. The CDR3 DNA is TGTGCCAGCAGCGTAGGTCCGACGAACACTGAAGCTTTCTTT. Based on the CDR3 plus reference TRBV9 and TRBJ1-1, the full variable domain is DSGVTQTPKHLITATGQRVTLRCSPRSGDLSVYWYQQSLDQGLQFLIQYYNGEERAKGNILERFSAQQFPDLHSELNLSSLELGDSALYFCASSVGPTNTEAFFGQGTRLTVV.